The rows below give T cell receptor beta chains drawn from one sample of a study of blood T cell repertoires in COVID-19. Sequencing used immunoSEQ multiplex PCR; TCRdb keeps in-frame clones, though not all of them. The profile covers under 200,000 clones, with 70% to 90% appearing a single time and under 6.5% taken by the ten largest. Input material: peripheral blood. The receptors were sampled from a woman in her fifties or sixties with COVID-19, enrolled during active disease. Each CDR3 is given with its conserved first and last residue. A D gene is named only where the DNA matches it firmly. Clone size appears in some rows only: once, few, many, or a class for an expanded clone.

abundance: NA; v_gene: TRBV12-3/TRBV12-4; d_gene: NA; j_gene: TRBJ1-2; CDR3nt: TGTGCCAGCAGAGCCCAGGGAAGGGGCTACACCTTC; CDR3aa: CASRAQGRGYTF
abundance: NA; v_gene: TRBV5-6; d_gene: TRBD1; j_gene: TRBJ1-1; CDR3nt: TGTGCCAGCAGCTCCCGGGACAGCTTATATAAAGCTTTCTTT; CDR3aa: CASSSRDSLYKAFF
abundance: NA; v_gene: TRBV5-4; d_gene: NA; j_gene: TRBJ1-2; CDR3nt: TGTGCCAGCACCCCTGGAGGTACAGCCCTCACCTATGGCTACACCTTC; CDR3aa: CASTPGGTALTYGYTF
abundance: NA; v_gene: TRBV7-3; d_gene: NA; j_gene: TRBJ2-1; CDR3nt: TGTGCCAGCAGCTTAAGCGGGTATGAGCAGTTCTTC; CDR3aa: CASSLSGYEQFF
abundance: NA; v_gene: TRBV7-2; d_gene: TRBD2; j_gene: TRBJ2-7; CDR3nt: TGTGCCAGCAGCGGACTAGCGGGGGGGCGACTCGACGAGCAGTACTTC; CDR3aa: CASSGLAGGRLDEQYF
abundance: NA; v_gene: TRBV27; d_gene: TRBD1; j_gene: TRBJ2-5; CDR3nt: TGTGCCAGCAGTTTGGGACAGGGGAGGGAGACCCAGTACTTC; CDR3aa: CASSLGQGRETQYF
abundance: NA; v_gene: TRBV18; d_gene: NA; j_gene: TRBJ2-5; CDR3nt: TGTGCCAGCTGCCGGGGTGAGAAAGAGACCCAGTACTTC; CDR3aa: CASCRGEKETQYF
abundance: NA; v_gene: TRBV2; d_gene: NA; j_gene: TRBJ2-2; CDR3nt: TGTGCCAGCACTCGGACAACTAACACCGGGGAGCTGTTTTTT; CDR3aa: CASTRTTNTGELFF
abundance: once; v_gene: TRBV4-2; d_gene: TRBD1; j_gene: TRBJ1-4; CDR3nt: TGTGCCAGCAGCCGGGGACAGGGGGCGGAAGTTGAAAAACTGTTTTTT; CDR3aa: CASSRGQGAEVEKLFF
abundance: NA; v_gene: TRBV2; d_gene: NA; j_gene: TRBJ1-4; CDR3nt: TGTGCCAGCAATGAGGGACAAGTTCCCGAAAAACTGTTTTTT; CDR3aa: CASNEGQVPEKLFF
abundance: NA; v_gene: TRBV5-5; d_gene: TRBD2; j_gene: TRBJ2-2; CDR3nt: TGTGCCAGCAGCTTACTAGCGGGGGGGCTCAACACCGGGGAGCTGTTTTTT; CDR3aa: CASSLLAGGLNTGELFF
abundance: NA; v_gene: TRBV18; d_gene: TRBD1; j_gene: TRBJ2-5; CDR3nt: TGTGCCAGCTCTTCCGGGACAGAAAAACAAGAGACCCAGTACTTC; CDR3aa: CASSSGTEKQETQYF
abundance: NA; v_gene: TRBV6-4; d_gene: TRBD1; j_gene: TRBJ1-2; CDR3nt: TGTGCCAGCAGTGACTCTAACAGGGGGAGAGGGTATGGCTACACCTTC; CDR3aa: CASSDSNRGRGYGYTF
abundance: NA; v_gene: TRBV2; d_gene: TRBD1; j_gene: TRBJ1-2; CDR3nt: TGTGCCAGCAGCGACGGACAGGGGCAAGGCTACACCTTC; CDR3aa: CASSDGQGQGYTF
abundance: few; v_gene: TRBV6-1; d_gene: TRBD1; j_gene: TRBJ1-3; CDR3nt: TGTGCCAGCAGGGAACTACAGGGGGCGGACGGAAACACCATATATTTT; CDR3aa: CASRELQGADGNTIYF
abundance: once; v_gene: TRBV7-6; d_gene: TRBD1; j_gene: TRBJ2-1; CDR3nt: TGTGCCAGCAGCCATCGACAGGGAAAATCCTACAATGAGCAGTTCTTC; CDR3aa: CASSHRQGKSYNEQFF
abundance: NA; v_gene: TRBV6-4; d_gene: NA; j_gene: TRBJ1-2; CDR3nt: TGTGCCACCAGGGGAGGGTCCTATGGCTACACCTTC; CDR3aa: CATRGGSYGYTF
abundance: NA; v_gene: TRBV9; d_gene: NA; j_gene: TRBJ2-7; CDR3nt: TGTGCCAGCAGCGCCAACGAGCAGTACTTC; CDR3aa: CASSANEQYF
abundance: NA; v_gene: TRBV5-1; d_gene: NA; j_gene: TRBJ2-5; CDR3nt: TGCGCCAGCAGCTTGGCTGGAGGGGGCCAGGAGACCCAGTACTTC; CDR3aa: CASSLAGGGQETQYF
abundance: NA; v_gene: TRBV5-4; d_gene: NA; j_gene: TRBJ2-7; CDR3nt: TGTGCCAGCAGCTTGCCGGGAAAATACGAGCAGTACTTC; CDR3aa: CASSLPGKYEQYF
abundance: NA; v_gene: TRBV30; d_gene: NA; j_gene: TRBJ1-5; CDR3nt: TGTGCCTGGAATCTGGGTAGACACAATCAGCCCCAGCATTTT; CDR3aa: CAWNLGRHNQPQHF
abundance: once; v_gene: TRBV6-5; d_gene: TRBD1; j_gene: TRBJ2-5; CDR3nt: TGTGCCACCAGGCGGGACAGGATGGGCCAAGAGACCCAGTACTTC; CDR3aa: CATRRDRMGQETQYF
abundance: NA; v_gene: TRBV23-1; d_gene: NA; j_gene: TRBJ1-1; CDR3nt: TGCGCCAGCTCCTTAGGGAGGGAGTGCACTGAAGCTTTCTTT; CDR3aa: CASSLGRECTEAFF
abundance: few; v_gene: TRBV2; d_gene: TRBD2; j_gene: TRBJ2-3; CDR3nt: TGTGCCAGCAGGGAGGCGGAGACTAGCGCGGCAGATACGCAGTATTTT; CDR3aa: CASREAETSAADTQYF
abundance: NA; v_gene: TRBV9; d_gene: TRBD1; j_gene: TRBJ1-3; CDR3nt: TGTGCCAGCAGCGTAGCTGTCGGGACAGCTGGAAACACCATATATTTT; CDR3aa: CASSVAVGTAGNTIYF
abundance: NA; v_gene: TRBV25-1; d_gene: NA; j_gene: TRBJ2-1; CDR3nt: TGTGCCAGCAGTATGCAGGGGTACCCCGATGAGCAGTTCTTC; CDR3aa: CASSMQGYPDEQFF
abundance: few; v_gene: TRBV30; d_gene: NA; j_gene: TRBJ1-2; CDR3nt: TGTGCCTGGAGTGTATCCTCTTTTGGCTACACCTTC; CDR3aa: CAWSVSSFGYTF
abundance: NA; v_gene: TRBV2; d_gene: TRBD1; j_gene: TRBJ2-7; CDR3nt: TGTGCCAGCAACCCCGGGCAGGGGGCCAACGAGCAGTACTTC; CDR3aa: CASNPGQGANEQYF
abundance: NA; v_gene: TRBV9; d_gene: TRBD1; j_gene: TRBJ2-5; CDR3nt: TGTGCCAGCAGCGCCGACGGGACAGGCTTCCAAGAGACCCAGTACTTC; CDR3aa: CASSADGTGFQETQYF
abundance: NA; v_gene: TRBV7-3; d_gene: TRBD1; j_gene: TRBJ2-2; CDR3nt: TGTGCCAGCAGCTTAATCGGTCAGGGGGAAGGCGGGGAGCTGTTTTTT; CDR3aa: CASSLIGQGEGGELFF
abundance: NA; v_gene: TRBV6-5; d_gene: TRBD1; j_gene: TRBJ1-2; CDR3nt: TGTGCCAGCAGACAATTGGGACAGGGGGATGGCTACACCTTC; CDR3aa: CASRQLGQGDGYTF
abundance: NA; v_gene: TRBV7-7; d_gene: TRBD2; j_gene: TRBJ2-2; CDR3nt: TGTGCCAGCAGCTTAGAGCTAGCGGGTCGTTCGGGCACCGGGGAGCTGTTTTTT; CDR3aa: CASSLELAGRSGTGELFF
abundance: NA; v_gene: TRBV6-5; d_gene: TRBD2; j_gene: TRBJ2-3; CDR3nt: TGTGCCAGCAGTTACCTCGGGGGGGCGAGCACAGATACGCAGTATTTT; CDR3aa: CASSYLGGASTDTQYF
abundance: NA; v_gene: TRBV27; d_gene: TRBD2; j_gene: TRBJ2-3; CDR3nt: TGTGCCAGCAGCAAACTTTATGAGGATGTGGCGGGGGGGAATACGCAGTATTTT; CDR3aa: CASSKLYEDVAGGNTQYF
abundance: NA; v_gene: TRBV11-3; d_gene: TRBD1; j_gene: TRBJ2-7; CDR3nt: TGTGCCAGCAGCTTAGATCGACAGGGCTACGAGCAGTACTTC; CDR3aa: CASSLDRQGYEQYF
abundance: NA; v_gene: TRBV11-3; d_gene: TRBD2; j_gene: TRBJ2-1; CDR3nt: TGTGCCAGCAGATCCCCAGCGGGACGGAATGAGCAGTTCTTC; CDR3aa: CASRSPAGRNEQFF